Each of the 19 T cell receptor beta chains below was sequenced from the same sample in a study of cytomegalovirus exposure and HLA in healthy donors. Generated by immunoSEQ multiplex PCR, the TCRdb table keeps only in-frame clones and is missing some. The sample lists fewer than 300,000 clones; roughly 88% were seen once. Sequencing input: PBMCs. These receptors were taken from a woman younger than 35 in good health and CMV-seronegative.

The chain employs TRBV5-6 and TRBJ2-2, with 7 nucleotides matching TRBD1. The germline gives CDR1 SGHDT, CDR2 YYEEEE. The length of the CDR3 is 16 residues. V lost 0 bases to trimming and J lost 1 base; unmatched junction nucleotides: 3. CDR3 sequence: CASSLGQGVNTGELFF. The CDR3 nucleotides are TGTGCCAGCAGCTTGGGACAGGGAGTGAACACCGGGGAGCTGTTTTTT.

The chain couples TRBV2 to TRBJ2-3; D not certain. V dropped 11 bases and J dropped 0 bases, with 15 bases sitting between them. Germline V gene sequence: CDR1 SNHLY, CDR2 FYNNEI. The CDR3 sequence is 14 residues long. The CDR3: CAVVADTSTDTQYF. The CDR3 DNA is TGTGCCGTAGTGGCGGATACTAGCACAGATACGCAGTATTTT.

Regarding this clone: The junction differs from germline at one of its ends, possibly a read error. The chain carries TRBV4-1 and TRBJ2-1, with a tentative D call TRBD1 (6 bases). Germline loops: CDR1 MGHRA, CDR2 YSYEKL. The CDR3 is made up of 14 amino acids. CDR3 in DNA: TGCGCCAGCAGCCAAGAAGCCCAGGGGCGAGTGGGGCTCTTC. Translation gives CASSQEAQGRVGLF.

The chain joins TRBV28 to TRBJ2-1; unclear D gene. Germline loops: CDR1 MDHEN, CDR2 SYDVKM. The CDR3 sequence is 13 residues long. Trimming left V 7 bases short and J 1 base short, with 8 bases between. CDR3 in DNA: TGTGCCAGCACCCCCGAGTCCTACAATGAGCAGTTCTTC. Amino acid sequence: CASTPESYNEQFF.

The sample holds one count of this clone. The chain carries TRBV6-4 and TRBJ1-6; D is perhaps TRBD1 (6 bases). V lost 6 bases, J lost 7 bases, and 16 bases lay in between. The CDR3 runs 15 residues. Germline V gene lookup returns CDR1 MRHNA and CDR2 SNTAGT. The CDR3 here is CASRDEGTSNSPLHF. In nucleotides, the CDR3 is TGTGCCAGCAGGGACGAGGGGACATCGAATTCACCCCTCCACTTT.

CDR3 in amino acids: CAWSARETQYF. CDR3 nucleotides: TGTGCCTGGAGTGCCCGAGAGACCCAGTACTTC. The chain uses TRBV30 and TRBJ2-5; D unclear. CDR3 length: 11 amino acids. V was cut by 1 base and J by 4 bases, with 4 bases left in between. The germline gives CDR1 GTSNPN, CDR2 SVGIG (reference sequence). Filled out from reference TRBV30 and TRBJ2-5, the complete variable domain reads SQTIHQWPATLVQPVGSPLSLECTVEGTSNPNLYWYRQAAGRGLQLLFYSVGIGQISSEVPQNLSASRPQDRQFILSSKKLLLSDSGFYLCAWSARETQYFGPGTRLLVL.

This chain joins TRBV6-1 and TRBJ2-7; 7 positions agree with TRBD2. CDR3 length equals 10 residues. The V and J ends lost 7 bases and 9 bases, in that order; junction bases with no gene match: 3. In germline, CDR1 is MNHNS, CDR2 SASEGT. The CDR3 sequence is CASNTGGQYF. Written as DNA, the CDR3 is TGTGCCAGCAACACGGGGGGGCAGTACTTC.

The V call is TRBV5-1, the J call TRBJ1-1; D remains ambiguous. The V gene lost 4 bases and the J gene lost 3 bases, with 13 bases spanning the gap. Germline loops: CDR1 SGHRS, CDR2 YFSETQ. The CDR3 contains 14 residues. CDR3 in amino acids: CASSMRSGYTEAFF. The CDR3 DNA reads as TGCGCCAGCAGCATGAGGTCGGGATACACTGAAGCTTTCTTT.

This chain uses TRBV6-5 with TRBJ1-5; 8 bases are a match to TRBD1. The germline CDR1 and CDR2 sequences are MNHEY and SVGAGI. The CDR3 has 13 residues. V trimming: 8 bases; J trimming: 5 bases; junction bases outside the gene matches: 5. Here the CDR3 DNA reads TGTGCCAGCGGGACAGGCTATGATCAGCCCCAGCATTTT. Its protein product is CASGTGYDQPQHF.

This clone was seen only once. V usage is TRBV7-9 and J usage is TRBJ1-2; perhaps TRBD1 as D (5 bases). The germline V gene has CDR1 SEHNR and CDR2 FQNEAQ (reference sequence). The ends were cut back, 5 bases at V and 6 bases at J, with 16 bases in the middle. The CDR3 runs to 14 residues. The CDR3 here is CASSVTGSSNGYTF. The DNA of the CDR3 is TGTGCCAGCAGCGTTACAGGTTCCTCTAATGGCTACACCTTC.

The chain uses TRBV5-1 and TRBJ2-3; 11 nucleotides agree with TRBD2. Germline CDR1 SGHRS, CDR2 YFSETQ. The CDR3 spans 17 residues. The J segment lost 2 bases and the V segment lost 1 base, leaving 6 bases of the junction unmatched. The DNA of the CDR3 is TGCGCCAGCAGCTTGATGGCACTAGCGGGAGACACAGATACGCAGTATTTT. Its protein product is CASSLMALAGDTDTQYF.

The chain combines TRBV13 with TRBJ2-7; TRBD1 matches 9 bases. The germline gives CDR1 PRHDT, CDR2 FYEKMQ (reference sequence). This CDR3 comprises 18 residues. V was pared by 0 bases and J by 1 base, with 10 bases of the junction left unmatched. The chain's CDR3 is CASSLGVIRTGASYEQYF. The DNA of the CDR3 is TGTGCCAGCAGCTTAGGAGTTATTAGGACAGGGGCATCCTACGAGCAGTACTTC. The full variable domain, rest sourced from reference TRBV13 and TRBJ2-7, is AAGVIQSPRHLIKEKRETATLKCYPIPRHDTVYWYQQGPGQDPQFLISFYEKMQSDKGSIPDRFSAQQFSDYHSELNMSSLELGDSALYFCASSLGVIRTGASYEQYFGPGTRLTVT.

This chain connects TRBV4-3 to TRBJ1-4, with 9 bases matching TRBD1. V trimming: 0 bases; J trimming: 10 bases; junction bases outside the gene matches: 6. Germline values: CDR1 LGHNA, CDR2 YSLEER. The CDR3 has 15 residues. CDR3 residues: CASSQDRRQGGKLFF. Written as DNA, the CDR3 is TGCGCCAGCAGCCAAGATCGTCGACAGGGGGGAAAACTGTTTTTT.

This clone occurred a few times. This chain joins TRBV27 and TRBJ1-6; 7 nucleotides line up with TRBD1. V dropped 6 bases and J dropped 7; count of bases not matched to a gene: 3. The CDR3 loop spans 13 amino acids. CDR1 MNHEY and CDR2 SMNVEV come from the germline V gene (reference sequence). Written as DNA, the CDR3 is TGTGCCAGCAGGGTGACAGGGAATTCACCCCTCCACTTT. Translating it yields CASRVTGNSPLHF.

The table lists this clone with a count of one. The gene calls are TRBV19 and TRBJ1-5; no clear D gene. The germline gives CDR1 LNHDA, CDR2 SQIVND (reference sequence). Between the trimmed V and J ends, which lost 1 base and 5 bases, there was a span of 18 bases. There are 17 residues in the CDR3. CDR3 amino acids: CASSIVLPGVRHQPQHF. In DNA form, the CDR3 reads TGTGCCAGTAGTATAGTGCTCCCGGGAGTAAGACATCAGCCCCAGCATTTT. Full variable domain (outside the CDR3, taken from reference TRBV19 and TRBJ1-5): DGGITQSPKYLFRKEGQNVTLSCEQNLNHDAMYWYRQDPGQGLRLIYYSQIVNDFQKGDIAEGYSVSREKKESFPLTVTSAQKNPTAFYLCASSIVLPGVRHQPQHFGDGTRLSIL.

V gene TRBV9 combines with J gene TRBJ2-2; no reliable D call. Trimming left V 0 bases short and J 8 bases short, with 5 bases between. The germline V gene encodes CDR1 SGDLS and CDR2 YYNGEE. This CDR3 spans 12 amino acids. CDR3 region: CASSVAVGELFF. DNA for the CDR3: TGTGCCAGCAGCGTAGCCGTTGGGGAGCTGTTTTTT. The full variable domain, with the rest looked up from reference TRBV9 and TRBJ2-2, is DSGVTQTPKHLITATGQRVTLRCSPRSGDLSVYWYQQSLDQGLQFLIQYYNGEERAKGNILERFSAQQFPDLHSELNLSSLELGDSALYFCASSVAVGELFFGEGSRLTVL.

This chain joins TRBV4-1 and TRBJ2-5; D perhaps matches TRBD1 (6 bases). The CDR3 runs 14 residues. Trimming left V 2 bases short and J 2 bases short, with 9 bases between. CDR1 is MGHRA and CDR2 is YSYEKL in the germline V gene. The CDR3 bases are TGCGCCAGCAGCCAAACGACAGGTCAAGAGACCCAGTACTTC. It yields the protein CASSQTTGQETQYF.

This rearrangement joins TRBV28 to TRBJ2-3, with 7 bases lining up with TRBD2. This CDR3 contains 18 residues. CDR1 is MDHEN and CDR2 is SYDVKM in the germline V gene. J lost 4 bases, V lost 7 bases, and 20 bases had no gene match. The CDR3 region is CASIMSSFRLAGSDTQYF. CDR3 DNA sequence: TGTGCCAGCATTATGTCTTCTTTTCGACTAGCCGGGTCAGATACGCAGTATTTT.

The chain joins TRBV13 to TRBJ1-5; D gene ambiguous. The length of the CDR3 is 13 residues. Deletions cut 0 bases from V and 5 bases from J, with 5 bases between. Germline CDR1 PRHDT, CDR2 FYEKMQ (reference sequence). CDR3 coding DNA: TGTGCCAGCAGCTTAGGCCCGGATCAGCCCCAGCATTTT. Its protein is CASSLGPDQPQHF.